This TCR beta chain was sequenced in a study of TIL therapy for anti-PD-1-resistant metastatic lung cancer. Germline lookup yields CDR1 SGHRS and CDR2 YFSETQ. The CDR3 contains 15 residues. J lost 0 bases, V lost 3 bases, and 4 bases had no gene match. Study results and caveats: The baseline peripheral repertoire was partially replaced by infused TIL clonotypes that later decayed.

Time point: pre-treatment sample, taken before nivolumab and TIL therapy. The sample holds one count of this clone. The antigen is not known. The libraries were made with immunoSEQ v3. Produced via immunoSEQ multiplex PCR; TCRdb's table is partial and in-frame only. Of some 57,000 clones listed, around nine tenths are singletons. The receptor comes from a person aged 25-85 years with non-small cell lung cancer. V is TRBV5-1 and J is TRBJ2-7, with 9 bases fitting TRBD2. Sample: blood, taken at baseline. DNA of the CDR3: TGCGCCAGCAGCTCGACTAGCGGACCCTCCTACGAGCAGTACTTC. It is translated as CASSSTSGPSYEQYF.